The 24 T cell receptor beta chains given below trace back to one sample, sequenced in a study of blood T cell repertoires in COVID-19. Sequencing used immunoSEQ multiplex PCR; TCRdb keeps in-frame clones, though not all of them. The repertoire holds roughly 230,000 clones, around 84% seen once, with roughly 6.7% in the top ten. Sequenced input: PBMCs or T cells enriched from blood (not recorded which). All receptors derive from a woman aged 45-59 years who had been exposed to COVID-19.

The genes are TRBV25-1 and TRBJ1-6, with a tentative D call TRBD1 (6 bases). Germline CDR1 reads MGHDK; CDR2 reads SYGVNS. V lost 5 bases, J lost 7 bases, and 21 bases lay in between. This CDR3 contains 17 residues. CDR3 in DNA: TGTGCCAGCAGTAATGAGGGAGCGGGACAAGGGAATTCACCCCTCCACTTT. Protein product: CASSNEGAGQGNSPLHF.

The chain recombines TRBV3-1 (or the pseudogene TRBV3-2) with TRBJ1-1; 7 bases line up with TRBD1. The length of the CDR3 is 15 residues. V gave up 4 bases and J gave up 9 bases; unmatched junction bases: 14. CDR1 and CDR2 (germline): LGHDT, YNNKEL (reference sequence). The CDR3 sequence is CASSRRQGRIDKAFF. The CDR3 DNA reads as TGTGCCAGCAGCCGCCGACAGGGCAGGATAGACAAAGCTTTCTTT.

This clone was seen a handful of times. V is TRBV10-3 and J is TRBJ1-3; D might be TRBD1 (6 bases). V was clipped by 1 base and J by 0 bases, with 10 bases between them. Germline lookup yields CDR1 ENHRY and CDR2 SYGVKD. The CDR3 has 16 amino acids. The CDR3 DNA reads as TGTGCCATCAGTGAGTTTCAGGGGCGCTCTGGAAACACCATATATTTT. This encodes CAISEFQGRSGNTIYF.

V and J are TRBV5-8 and TRBJ2-3, with 10 bases that match TRBD2. Germline V gene data show CDR1 as SGHTS and CDR2 as YDEGEE. With 4 bases clipped from V and 4 bases from J, the junction kept 9 bases outside the gene matches. The CDR3 is 16 residues long. The CDR3: CASSQRAGGPSDTQYF. CDR3 DNA: TGTGCCAGCAGCCAACGAGCGGGGGGGCCCTCAGATACGCAGTATTTT.

The genes are TRBV29-1 and TRBJ2-7; weak D call: TRBD2 (6 bases). V lost 6 bases and J lost 4, with 10 bases in between. Germline V gene lookup returns CDR1 SQVTM and CDR2 ANQGSEA. This CDR3 is 11 amino acids long. The CDR3 sequence: CSVGGGYEQYF. In nucleotides, the CDR3 is TGCAGCGTGGGTGGAGGGTACGAGCAGTACTTC.

V is TRBV11-2 and J is TRBJ2-3; weak D call: TRBD2 (5 bases). The germline CDR1 and CDR2 sequences are SGHAT and FQNNGV. This CDR3 contains 14 residues. Trimming removed 0 bases from V and 5 bases from J, with 9 bases in between. The CDR3 region has the DNA TGTGCCAGCAGCTTAGATCGGAGGATAGATACGCAGTATTTT. Translated, it gives CASSLDRRIDTQYF.

This clone appeared a single time. V and J are TRBV20-1 and TRBJ2-1; D ambiguous. V dropped 3 bases and J dropped 1 base, with 10 bases sitting between them. CDR1 is DFQATT and CDR2 is SNEGSKA in the germline V gene (reference sequence). The length of the CDR3 is 14 residues. The CDR3 region has the DNA TGCAGTGCTAGTGGCCAGAATTCCTACAATGAGCAGTTCTTC. It codes for CSASGQNSYNEQFF.

This chain connects TRBV19 to TRBJ1-1; tentatively, D is TRBD1 (5 bases). V shed 8 bases and J shed 2 bases, with 12 bases lying between them. The CDR3 totals 13 residues. Germline CDR1 reads LNHDA; CDR2 reads SQIVND (reference sequence). The CDR3 DNA follows: TGTGCCAGTGGTCACCAGGGTAACACTGAAGCTTTCTTT. This codes for CASGHQGNTEAFF. Variable domain in full (rest from reference TRBV19 and TRBJ1-1): DGGITQSPKYLFRKEGQNVTLSCEQNLNHDAMYWYRQDPGQGLRLIYYSQIVNDFQKGDIAEGYSVSREKKESFPLTVTSAQKNPTAFYLCASGHQGNTEAFFGQGTRLTVV.

This rearrangement joins TRBV7-9 to TRBJ1-4, with D tentatively TRBD1 (5 bases). Germline lookup yields CDR1 SEHNR and CDR2 FQNEAQ (reference sequence). V was shortened by 3 bases and J by 0 bases, with 8 bases between the two germline ends. The CDR3 extends over 15 amino acids. The CDR3 DNA sequence: TGTGCCAGCAGCTTCCGACAGACAACTAATGAAAAACTGTTTTTT. It translates to CASSFRQTTNEKLFF.

The table lists this clone with a few counts. The chain recombines TRBV19 with TRBJ2-1; 12 bases match TRBD1. Trimming took 9 bases from V and 7 from J; bases not matched to a gene: 4. The CDR3 extends over 13 amino acids. The germline CDR1 and CDR2 sequences are LNHDA and SQIVND (reference sequence). The CDR3 region is CASRDRGQNEQFF. Here the CDR3 DNA reads TGTGCCAGCCGGGACAGGGGGCAGAATGAGCAGTTCTTC.

This clone was found once. This chain joins TRBV5-4 and TRBJ1-2; maybe TRBD1 (5 bases). The CDR3 consists of 16 residues. Germline V gene sequence: CDR1 SGHNT, CDR2 YYREEE (reference sequence). V lost 5 bases, J lost 6 bases, and 23 bases lay in between. CDR3 in DNA: TGTGCCAGCAGTACGGAGTTTTGGGCGGGGGAAGATGGCTACACCTTC. This encodes CASSTEFWAGEDGYTF. Filled out from reference TRBV5-4 and TRBJ1-2, the complete variable domain reads ETGVTQSPTHLIKTRGQQVTLRCSSQSGHNTVSWYQQALGQGPQFIFQYYREEENGRGNFPPRFSGLQFPNYSSELNVNALELDDSALYLCASSTEFWAGEDGYTFGSGTRLTVV.

The chain couples TRBV6-1 to TRBJ1-1; 8 nucleotides align to TRBD1. The V segment lost 1 base and the J segment 10 bases; nucleotides outside the gene matches: 11. The CDR3 is 15 residues long. Per germline, CDR1 MNHNS and CDR2 SASEGT. Here the CDR3 DNA reads TGTGCCAGCAGTGAAGAGGTAGGCAGGGGGCGAGGAGCTTTCTTT. It encodes CASSEEVGRGRGAFF.

This chain connects TRBV2 to TRBJ1-2; D unclear. V lost 8 bases, J lost 8 bases, and 9 bases lay in between. The CDR3 totals 10 residues. Germline V gene lookup returns CDR1 SNHLY and CDR2 FYNNEI. CDR3: CASGGEGYTF. CDR3 DNA: TGTGCCAGCGGAGGAGAAGGCTACACCTTC.

The chain links TRBV12-3 or TRBV12-4 to TRBJ1-5, with D unresolved. The CDR3 is 13 residues long. V lost 5 bases and J 4 bases, leaving 9 bases between the germline ends. The CDR3, as DNA: TGTGCCAGCAGTCTCTTTATTAATCAGCCCCAGCATTTT. Translated, it gives CASSLFINQPQHF.

The gene calls are TRBV24-1 and TRBJ2-1; D might be TRBD1 (5 bases). This CDR3 is built from 11 residues. Germline CDR1 is KGHDR and CDR2 is SFDVKD. Trimming took 7 bases from V and 5 from J, leaving 5 bases between them. The CDR3 DNA sequence: TGTGCCACCAGCAGGGACAATGAGCAGTTCTTC. Translating it yields CATSRDNEQFF.

This clone was seen more than once but under ten times. The chain is built from TRBV3-1 (or the pseudogene TRBV3-2) and TRBJ2-5; possibly TRBD1 for D (6 bases). Per germline, CDR1 LGHDT and CDR2 YNNKEL (reference sequence). The CDR3 has 14 amino acids. V was pared by 4 bases and J by 7 bases, with 16 bases between. For the CDR3, the DNA is TGTGCCAGCAGCCTCCGGACAGCGCTGAGGACCCAGTACTTC. It specifies CASSLRTALRTQYF.

The chain uses TRBV12-3 or TRBV12-4 and TRBJ1-1; tentatively, D is TRBD1 (5 bases). CDR3 length: 12 residues. The V end lost 3 bases, the J end lost 8 bases, and 10 bases lay between the germline ends. CDR3: CASSFPRGEAFF. DNA for the CDR3: TGTGCCAGCAGTTTTCCCCGGGGGGAAGCTTTCTTT.

This chain connects TRBV28 to TRBJ2-5; D might be TRBD2 (5 bases). Trimming removed 7 bases from V and 4 bases from J, with 16 bases in between. The CDR3 covers 14 residues. Germline V gives CDR1 MDHEN, CDR2 SYDVKM. The CDR3 protein is CASTLTTLRETQYF. The CDR3 nucleotides read TGTGCCAGCACCTTGACTACTCTTAGAGAGACCCAGTACTTC.

The genes are TRBV13 and TRBJ2-1, with D perhaps matching TRBD2 (6 bases). From germline, CDR1 is PRHDT and CDR2 FYEKMQ (reference sequence). V lost 2 bases to trimming and J lost 3 bases, with 11 bases between them. The CDR3 consists of 15 residues. The CDR3 bases are TGTGCCAGCAGCTTAAGGACGGGGGTCTACAATGAGCAGTTCTTC. Translation: CASSLRTGVYNEQFF.

In DNA, the CDR3 is TGTGCCAGCAGTTACGCCCGGGACACTGAAGCTTTCTTT. The encoded protein is CASSYARDTEAFF. The chain recombines TRBV6-5 with TRBJ1-1; D is unclear. V was cut by 2 bases and J by 3 bases, with 7 bases left in between. The length of the CDR3 is 13 residues. Germline CDR1 and CDR2: MNHEY and SVGAGI.

The chain recombines TRBV4-3 with TRBJ1-1; D gene unclear. Per germline, CDR1 LGHNA and CDR2 YSLEER. The CDR3 is 16 amino acids. V was clipped by 0 bases and J by 5 bases, with 16 bases between them. For the CDR3, the DNA is TGCGCCAGCAGCCAAGATCGATCCAGTCTTTTGACTGAAGCTTTCTTT. It specifies CASSQDRSSLLTEAFF.

V usage is TRBV11-3 and J usage is TRBJ2-1; 9 bases line up with TRBD2. V shed 7 bases and J 0 bases; nucleotides not matched to a gene: 10. Germline lookup yields CDR1 SGHNT and CDR2 YENEEA. The CDR3 spans 17 residues. Written as DNA, the CDR3 is TGTGCCAGCATCCCCAGGGCGGGGGGGAGCTCCTACAATGAGCAGTTCTTC. Protein product: CASIPRAGGSSYNEQFF.

A note on this clone: Other DNA sequences within the sample encode an identical CDR3. This rearrangement joins TRBV2 to TRBJ2-5; D remains ambiguous. Germline V gives CDR1 SNHLY, CDR2 FYNNEI. The CDR3 is 12 amino acids. Between the trimmed V and J ends, which lost 6 bases and 2 bases, there was a span of 7 bases. The CDR3 coding sequence is TGTGCCAGCAGCGCCCTACAAGAGACCCAGTACTTC. Protein sequence: CASSALQETQYF.

V gene TRBV7-2 combines with J gene TRBJ1-2; weak D call: TRBD1 (6 bases). This CDR3 region has 12 residues. CDR1 is SGHTA, CDR2 FQGNSA, per germline. The germline V and J ends were trimmed by 4 bases and 8 bases, with 11 bases remaining between them. The CDR3 nucleotides read TGTGCCAGCAGCTATTTAGGGGGAGGCTACACCTTC. It is translated as CASSYLGGGYTF. Combining the CDR3 with reference TRBV7-2 and TRBJ1-2 gives the whole variable domain GAGVSQSPSNKVTEKGKDVELRCDPISGHTALYWYRQSLGQGLEFLIYFQGNSAPDKSGLPSDRFSAERTGGSVSTLTIQRTQQEDSAVYLCASSYLGGGYTFGSGTRLTVV.